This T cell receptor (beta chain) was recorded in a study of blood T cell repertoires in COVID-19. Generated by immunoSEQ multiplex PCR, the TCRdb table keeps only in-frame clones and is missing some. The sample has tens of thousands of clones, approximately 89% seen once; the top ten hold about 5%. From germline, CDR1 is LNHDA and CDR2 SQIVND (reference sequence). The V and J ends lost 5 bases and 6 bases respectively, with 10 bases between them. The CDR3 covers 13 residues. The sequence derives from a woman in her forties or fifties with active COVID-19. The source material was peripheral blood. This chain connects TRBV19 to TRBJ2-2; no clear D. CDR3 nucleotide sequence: TGTGCCAGTAGTCTAGGTGGCCCCGGGGAGCTGTTTTTT. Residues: CASSLGGPGELFF.